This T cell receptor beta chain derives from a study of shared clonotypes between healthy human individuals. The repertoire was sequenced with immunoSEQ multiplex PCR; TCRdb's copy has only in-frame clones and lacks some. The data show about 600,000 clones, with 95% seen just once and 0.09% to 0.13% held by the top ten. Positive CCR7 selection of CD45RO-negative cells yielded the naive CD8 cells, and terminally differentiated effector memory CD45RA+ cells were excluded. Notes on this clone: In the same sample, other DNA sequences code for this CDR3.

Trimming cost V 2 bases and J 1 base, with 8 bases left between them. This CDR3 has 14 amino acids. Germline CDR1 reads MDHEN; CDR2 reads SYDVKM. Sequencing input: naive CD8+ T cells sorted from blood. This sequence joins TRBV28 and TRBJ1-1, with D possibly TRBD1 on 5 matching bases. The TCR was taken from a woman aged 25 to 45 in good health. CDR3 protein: CASSLRGRNTEAFF. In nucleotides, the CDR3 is TGTGCCAGCAGTTTAAGGGGCCGGAACACTGAAGCTTTCTTT.